This T cell receptor (beta chain) stems from a study of T-cell reconstitution after alpha-beta-depleted transplantation in children. The CDR3 is 15 amino acids. Trimming took 0 bases from V and 7 from J, leaving 16 bases between them. Germline V gene data show CDR1 as DFQATT and CDR2 as SNEGSKA (reference sequence). Unique molecular identifiers were incorporated when the TCRbeta library was constructed. TCRdb ran MiXCR on the PCR reads and lists one entry per CDR3 protein. The table records more than 15,000 distinct CDR3 sequences, under 15% of them present only once. Broader study findings: Day-60 TCRbeta diversity that was high in some patients was derived from surviving recipient T cells and thymic progenitors. At around two months after transplant, the alpha-beta T cells were reportedly derived from several hundred expanded clones that came from non-depleted graft cells.

This clonotype appeared many times. The antigen remains undetermined. The sequence was collected from a boy under three years old who had a stem cell transplant for Wiskott-Aldrich syndrome, so the T cells may come from the graft donor. The starting material was PBMCs, mostly from graft donor cells, obtained 180 days after TCRalphabeta/CD19-depleted stem cell transplant. The chain combines TRBV20-1 with TRBJ1-3; D gene ambiguous. CDR3 region: CSARDAREGGNTIYF. The CDR3 coding sequence is TGCAGTGCTAGAGATGCCCGTGAAGGTGGGAACACCATATATTTT.